These T cell receptor beta chains were read from a single sample in a study of shared clonotypes between healthy human individuals. TCRdb's table, derived via immunoSEQ multiplex PCR, lists solely in-frame clones and lacks some. This table holds roughly 1,000,000 clones, about 84% found once. The sample consisted of memory CD4+ T cells from PBMCs. The receptors here all came from a man between 18 and 29 years old in good health. Some clones in this sample may be carry-over from other donors' samples. The CDR3 runs from the conserved cysteine through the conserved F or W. Each record gives: clone size, J gene, V gene, CDR3 protein. Only part of the rows carry a size: once, few, many, or a class if the clone is expanded.

abundance: NA; j_gene: TRBJ1-2; v_gene: TRBV5-1; CDR3aa: CASSTTGSNYGYTF
abundance: NA; j_gene: TRBJ1-2; v_gene: TRBV5-1; CDR3aa: CASSPDGQGGYTF
abundance: NA; j_gene: TRBJ1-3; v_gene: TRBV29-1; CDR3aa: CSVDVWGSGNTIYF
abundance: NA; j_gene: TRBJ1-2; v_gene: TRBV2; CDR3aa: CASRYSYGYTF
abundance: NA; j_gene: TRBJ2-7; v_gene: TRBV7-2; CDR3aa: CASSSPLAGTRDEQYF
abundance: NA; j_gene: TRBJ2-1; v_gene: TRBV30; CDR3aa: CAWNEFIGGMEQFF
abundance: NA; j_gene: TRBJ2-2; v_gene: TRBV11-3; CDR3aa: CASSSRRASGELFF
abundance: NA; j_gene: TRBJ2-4; v_gene: TRBV19; CDR3aa: CASSSSGDSAIQYF
abundance: NA; j_gene: TRBJ2-6; v_gene: TRBV13; CDR3aa: CASSSSYPGVSGANVLTF
abundance: NA; j_gene: TRBJ2-5; v_gene: TRBV7-9; CDR3aa: CASSRSVTGGIGETQYF
abundance: NA; j_gene: TRBJ1-1; v_gene: TRBV7-9; CDR3aa: CASSLDRGSTEAFF
abundance: NA; j_gene: TRBJ1-1; v_gene: TRBV29-1; CDR3aa: CSVQSGTGNTEAFF
abundance: NA; j_gene: TRBJ2-5; v_gene: TRBV29-1; CDR3aa: CSVELGLGETQYF
abundance: NA; j_gene: TRBJ2-7; v_gene: TRBV21-1; CDR3aa: CASSKLGRAYEQYF
abundance: NA; j_gene: TRBJ1-2; v_gene: TRBV2; CDR3aa: CASRPTQNGYTF
abundance: few; j_gene: TRBJ2-7; v_gene: TRBV27; CDR3aa: CASSLTTPNYEQYF
abundance: NA; j_gene: TRBJ2-1; v_gene: TRBV18; CDR3aa: CASSPILAHNEQFF
abundance: NA; j_gene: TRBJ2-2; v_gene: TRBV5-6; CDR3aa: CASSLLGLAFGGELFF
abundance: few; j_gene: TRBJ2-5; v_gene: TRBV18; CDR3aa: CASSWNHRGPADF
abundance: NA; j_gene: TRBJ2-7; v_gene: TRBV5-1; CDR3aa: CASSRLYSGGKTYEQYF
abundance: NA; j_gene: TRBJ1-5; v_gene: TRBV11-2; CDR3aa: CASSLVGEGNQPQHF
abundance: NA; j_gene: TRBJ2-5; v_gene: TRBV7-2; CDR3aa: CASSRAGLETQYF
abundance: NA; j_gene: TRBJ2-5; v_gene: TRBV29-1; CDR3aa: CSVRRGETQYF